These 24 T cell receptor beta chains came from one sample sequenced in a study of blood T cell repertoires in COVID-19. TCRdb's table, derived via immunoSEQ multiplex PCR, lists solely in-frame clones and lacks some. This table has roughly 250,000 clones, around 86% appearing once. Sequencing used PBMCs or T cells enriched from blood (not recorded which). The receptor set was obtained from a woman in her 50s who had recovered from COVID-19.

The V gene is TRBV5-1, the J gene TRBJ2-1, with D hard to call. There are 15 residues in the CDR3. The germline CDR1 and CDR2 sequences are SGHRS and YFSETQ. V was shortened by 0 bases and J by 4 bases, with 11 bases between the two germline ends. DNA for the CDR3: TGCGCCAGCAGCTTGGTAGTTTCGGGTTACAATGAGCAGTTCTTC. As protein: CASSLVVSGYNEQFF.

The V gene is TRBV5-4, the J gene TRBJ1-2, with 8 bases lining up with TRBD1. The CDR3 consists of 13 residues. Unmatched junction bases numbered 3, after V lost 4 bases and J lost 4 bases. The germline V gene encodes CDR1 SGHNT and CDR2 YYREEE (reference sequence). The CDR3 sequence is CASSRQGIYGYTF. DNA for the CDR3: TGTGCCAGCAGCCGACAGGGGATCTATGGCTACACCTTC.

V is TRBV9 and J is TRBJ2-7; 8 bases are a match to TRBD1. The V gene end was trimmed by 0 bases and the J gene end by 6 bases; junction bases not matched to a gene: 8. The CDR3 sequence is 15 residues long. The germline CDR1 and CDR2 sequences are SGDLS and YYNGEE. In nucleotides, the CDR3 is TGTGCCAGCAGCGTAGGGCAGGGGGCAGCTTTCGAGCAGTACTTC. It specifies CASSVGQGAAFEQYF.

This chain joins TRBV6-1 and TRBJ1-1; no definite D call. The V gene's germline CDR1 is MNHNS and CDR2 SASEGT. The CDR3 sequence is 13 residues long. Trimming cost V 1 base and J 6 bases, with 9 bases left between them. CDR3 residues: CASSEDRVSEAFF. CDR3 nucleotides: TGTGCCAGCAGTGAAGATCGCGTCTCTGAAGCTTTCTTT.

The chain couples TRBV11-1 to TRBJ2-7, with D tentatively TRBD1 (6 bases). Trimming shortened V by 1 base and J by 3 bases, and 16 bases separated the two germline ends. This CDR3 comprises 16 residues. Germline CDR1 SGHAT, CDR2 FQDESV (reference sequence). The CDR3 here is CASSLGGGTPRYEQYF. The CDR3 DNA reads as TGTGCCAGCAGCTTAGGAGGTGGGACACCCCGCTACGAGCAGTACTTC.

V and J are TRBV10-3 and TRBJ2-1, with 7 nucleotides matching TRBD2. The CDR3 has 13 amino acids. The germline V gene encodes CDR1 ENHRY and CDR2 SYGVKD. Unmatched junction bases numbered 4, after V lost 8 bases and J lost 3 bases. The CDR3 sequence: CAIGGGDYNEQFF. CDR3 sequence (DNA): TGTGCCATCGGGGGGGGAGACTACAATGAGCAGTTCTTC.

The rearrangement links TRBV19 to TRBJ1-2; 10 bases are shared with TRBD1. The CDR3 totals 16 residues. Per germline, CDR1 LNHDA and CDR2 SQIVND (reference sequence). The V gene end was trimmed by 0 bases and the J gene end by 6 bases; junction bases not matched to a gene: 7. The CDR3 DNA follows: TGTGCCAGTAGTATAGATCAGGGACAGGGGCTGCATGGCTACACCTTC. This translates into CASSIDQGQGLHGYTF.

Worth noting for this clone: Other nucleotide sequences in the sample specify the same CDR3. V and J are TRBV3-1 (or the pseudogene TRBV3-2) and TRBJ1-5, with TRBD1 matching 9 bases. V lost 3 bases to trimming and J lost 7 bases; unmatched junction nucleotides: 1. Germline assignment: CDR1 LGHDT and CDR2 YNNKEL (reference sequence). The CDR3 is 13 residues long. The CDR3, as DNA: TGTGCCAGCAGCCAGGACAGGGGCCAGCCCCAGCATTTT. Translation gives CASSQDRGQPQHF.

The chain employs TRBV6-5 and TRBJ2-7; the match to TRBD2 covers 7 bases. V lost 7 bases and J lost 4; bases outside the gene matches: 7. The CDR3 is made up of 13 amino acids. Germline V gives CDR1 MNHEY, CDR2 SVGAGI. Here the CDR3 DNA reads TGTGCCAGCAACGGCGGGAGTCAGTACGAGCAGTACTTC. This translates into CASNGGSQYEQYF.

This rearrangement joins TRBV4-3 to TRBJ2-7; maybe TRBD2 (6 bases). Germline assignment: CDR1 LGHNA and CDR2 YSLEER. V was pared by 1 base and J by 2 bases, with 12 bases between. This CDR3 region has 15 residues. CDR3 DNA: TGCGCCAGCAGCCAAGTTGGCGGGGAGGCCTACGAGCAGTACTTC. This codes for CASSQVGGEAYEQYF.

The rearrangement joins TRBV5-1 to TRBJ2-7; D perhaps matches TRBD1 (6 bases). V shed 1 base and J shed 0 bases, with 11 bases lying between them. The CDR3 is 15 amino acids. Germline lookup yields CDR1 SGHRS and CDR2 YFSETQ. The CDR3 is CASSLSKDSSYEQYF. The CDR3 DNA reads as TGCGCCAGCAGCTTGTCCAAGGACAGCTCCTACGAGCAGTACTTC.

The CDR3 nucleotides are TGTGCCAGCAGACCAAGGACAGGCAGCGAGCAGTACTTC. Encoded protein: CASRPRTGSEQYF. J is TRBJ2-7 and V is TRBV5-8, with TRBD1 identical over 7 bases. CDR3 length: 13 amino acids. From germline, CDR1 is SGHTS and CDR2 YDEGEE. Trimming took 5 bases from V and 6 from J; bases not matched to a gene: 8. Variable domain in full (rest from reference TRBV5-8 and TRBJ2-7): EAGVTQSPTHLIKTRGQQATLRCSPISGHTSVYWYQQALGLGLQFLLWYDEGEERNRGNFPPRFSGRQFPNYSSELNVNALELEDSALYLCASRPRTGSEQYFGPGTRLTVT.

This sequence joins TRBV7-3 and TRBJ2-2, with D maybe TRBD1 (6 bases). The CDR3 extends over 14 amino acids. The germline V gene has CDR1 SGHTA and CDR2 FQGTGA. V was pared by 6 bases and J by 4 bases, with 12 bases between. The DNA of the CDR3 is TGTGCCAGCAGACAAGGACAGATCACCGGGGAGCTGTTTTTT. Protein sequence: CASRQGQITGELFF.

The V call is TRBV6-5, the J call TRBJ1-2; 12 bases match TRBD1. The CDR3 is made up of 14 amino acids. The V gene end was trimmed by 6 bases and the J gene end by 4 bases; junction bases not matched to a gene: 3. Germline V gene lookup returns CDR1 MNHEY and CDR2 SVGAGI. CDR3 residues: CASRSGQGAYGYTF. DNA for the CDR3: TGTGCCAGCAGGTCGGGACAGGGGGCCTATGGCTACACCTTC.

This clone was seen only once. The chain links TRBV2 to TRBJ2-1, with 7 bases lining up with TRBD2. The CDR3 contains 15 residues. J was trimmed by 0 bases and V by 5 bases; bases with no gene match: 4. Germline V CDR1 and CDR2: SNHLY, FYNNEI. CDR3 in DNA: TGTGCCAGCAGTACTAGCGTAATCTCCTACAATGAGCAGTTCTTC. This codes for CASSTSVISYNEQFF.

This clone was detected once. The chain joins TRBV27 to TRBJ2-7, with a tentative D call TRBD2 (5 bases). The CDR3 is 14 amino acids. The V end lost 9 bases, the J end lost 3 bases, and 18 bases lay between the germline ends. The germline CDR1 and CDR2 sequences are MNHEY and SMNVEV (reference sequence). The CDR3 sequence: CARVDFPPNYEQYF. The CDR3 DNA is TGTGCCAGGGTGGACTTCCCACCGAACTACGAGCAGTACTTC.

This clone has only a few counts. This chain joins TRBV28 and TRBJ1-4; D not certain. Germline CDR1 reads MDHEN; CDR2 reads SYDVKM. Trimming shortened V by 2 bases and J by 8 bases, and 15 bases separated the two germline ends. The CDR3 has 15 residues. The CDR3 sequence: CASSLIAGSGEKLFF. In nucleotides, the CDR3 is TGTGCCAGCAGTTTAATAGCGGGGTCTGGAGAAAAACTGTTTTTT. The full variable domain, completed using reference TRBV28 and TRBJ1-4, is DVKVTQSSRYLVKRTGEKVFLECVQDMDHENMFWYRQDPGLGLRLIYFSYDVKMKEKGDIPEGYSVSREKKERFSLILESASTNQTSMYLCASSLIAGSGEKLFFGSGTQLSVL.

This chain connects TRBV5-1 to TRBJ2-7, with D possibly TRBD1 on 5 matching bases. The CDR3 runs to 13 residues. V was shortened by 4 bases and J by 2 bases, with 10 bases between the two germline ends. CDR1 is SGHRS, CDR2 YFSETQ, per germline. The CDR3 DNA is TGCGCCAGCAGCAGGACATTTACCTACGAGCAGTACTTC. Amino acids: CASSRTFTYEQYF.

The CDR3 DNA follows: TGCGCCAGCAGCTTGGACCCGGACAGCCTTGGGGGCCACGAGCAGTACTTC. It encodes CASSLDPDSLGGHEQYF. The gene calls are TRBV5-1 and TRBJ2-7; D is perhaps TRBD1 (6 bases). The length of the CDR3 is 17 residues. The V end lost 0 bases, the J end lost 5 bases, and 21 bases lay between the germline ends. Germline loops: CDR1 SGHRS, CDR2 YFSETQ.

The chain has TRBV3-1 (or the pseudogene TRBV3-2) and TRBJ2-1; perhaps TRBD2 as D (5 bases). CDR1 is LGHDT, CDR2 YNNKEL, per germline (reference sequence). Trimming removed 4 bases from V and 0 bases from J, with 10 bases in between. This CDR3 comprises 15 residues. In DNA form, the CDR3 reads TGTGCCAGCAGCCTCCCGGGAAGCTCCTACAATGAGCAGTTCTTC. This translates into CASSLPGSSYNEQFF.

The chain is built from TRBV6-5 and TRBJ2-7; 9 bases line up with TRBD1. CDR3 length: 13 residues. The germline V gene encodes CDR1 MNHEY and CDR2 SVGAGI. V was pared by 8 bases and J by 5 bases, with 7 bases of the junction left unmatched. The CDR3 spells CASGGWDRDEQYF. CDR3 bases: TGTGCCAGCGGGGGATGGGACAGGGACGAGCAGTACTTC.

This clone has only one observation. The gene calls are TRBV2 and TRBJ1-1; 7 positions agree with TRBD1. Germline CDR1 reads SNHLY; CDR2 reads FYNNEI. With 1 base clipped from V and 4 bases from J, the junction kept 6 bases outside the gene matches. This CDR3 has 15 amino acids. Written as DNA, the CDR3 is TGTGCCAGCAGTGAAGAGGTAGGGGGCCTCACTGAAGCTTTCTTT. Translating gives CASSEEVGGLTEAFF.

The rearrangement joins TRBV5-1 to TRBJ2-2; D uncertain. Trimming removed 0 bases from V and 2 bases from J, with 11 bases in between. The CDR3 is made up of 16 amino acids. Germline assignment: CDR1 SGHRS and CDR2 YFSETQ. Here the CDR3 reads CASSLVTTLNTGELFF. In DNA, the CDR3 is TGCGCCAGCAGCTTGGTCACTACCCTAAACACCGGGGAGCTGTTTTTT.

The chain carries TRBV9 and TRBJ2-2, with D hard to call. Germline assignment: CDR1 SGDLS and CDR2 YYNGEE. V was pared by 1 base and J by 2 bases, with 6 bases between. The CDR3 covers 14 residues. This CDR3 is CASSVSLNTGELFF. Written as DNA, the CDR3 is TGTGCCAGCAGCGTAAGCTTAAACACCGGGGAGCTGTTTTTT. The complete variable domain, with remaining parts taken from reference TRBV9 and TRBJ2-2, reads DSGVTQTPKHLITATGQRVTLRCSPRSGDLSVYWYQQSLDQGLQFLIQYYNGEERAKGNILERFSAQQFPDLHSELNLSSLELGDSALYFCASSVSLNTGELFFGEGSRLTVL.